These T cell receptor beta chains were read from a single sample in a study of blood T cell repertoires in COVID-19. The data were produced by immunoSEQ multiplex PCR, yet TCRdb's version contains in-frame clones alone and is incomplete. The data contain around 25,000 clones, about 89% of them singletons. The source material was peripheral blood. The receptor set was obtained from a woman in her seventies with active COVID-19. Each CDR3 is given with its conserved first and last residue. D genes are given only for firm matches. The size field is filled for only some rows; it gives once, few, many or a size class.

size	J	V	D	DNA	CDR3
once	TRBJ2-1	TRBV29-1	TRBD2	TGCAGCGCGACTAGCATCTACAATGAGCAGTTCTTC	CSATSIYNEQFF
.	TRBJ2-5	TRBV5-1	TRBD2	TGCGCCAGCAGCTTGGTTCCTAGCGGGGGGACGGAGACCCAGTACTTC	CASSLVPSGGTETQYF
.	TRBJ2-3	TRBV7-3	TRBD1	TGTGCCAGCAGCCCCCGGACAGGGACAAGCACAGATACGCAGTATTTT	CASSPRTGTSTDTQYF
.	TRBJ2-3	TRBV10-2	TRBD1	TGCGCCAGCAGGCAAGGGACAGGAAATACGCAGTATTTT	CASRQGTGNTQYF
.	TRBJ2-5	TRBV7-8	.	TGTGCCAGCAGCCCCCGACTGGAGACCCAGTACTTC	CASSPRLETQYF
.	TRBJ2-7	TRBV12-3/TRBV12-4	.	TGTGCCAGCGGACCCGGGGGGCTCTACGAGCAGTACTTC	CASGPGGLYEQYF
.	TRBJ2-7	TRBV5-1	TRBD1	TGCGCCAGCAGCAGGGACAGGGTTCAGTACGACGAGCAGTACTTC	CASSRDRVQYDEQYF
.	TRBJ1-1	TRBV28	.	TGTGCCAGCAGTTACCTCCCAGAGAACACTGAAGCTTTCTTT	CASSYLPENTEAFF
few	TRBJ2-1	TRBV7-3	TRBD2	TGTGCCAGCAGCCCCTGGACTAGCGGGGCCCATGAGCAGTTCTTC	CASSPWTSGAHEQFF
few	TRBJ2-1	TRBV19	TRBD2	TGTGCCAGTACCACTAGCGCCGCCTACAATGAGCAGTTCTTC	CASTTSAAYNEQFF
.	TRBJ2-7	TRBV5-1	TRBD1	TGCGCCAGCAGCTTGGGACACCGGGACAGGGGTTACGAGCAGTACTTC	CASSLGHRDRGYEQYF
.	TRBJ2-3	TRBV5-6	TRBD2	TGTGCCAGCAGCAAAGCCCGGGGGGGCCGGACAGATACGCAGTATTTT	CASSKARGGRTDTQYF
.	TRBJ1-6	TRBV4-3	.	TGCGCCAGCAGCCCAAAGCCCTACGCATCCTATAATTCACCCCTCCACTTT	CASSPKPYASYNSPLHF
.	TRBJ1-2	TRBV19	TRBD1	TGTGCCAGTACCGGGACAGGGCATGGCTACACCTTC	CASTGTGHGYTF
.	TRBJ1-6	TRBV20-1	.	TGCAGTGCTAGTGGTTTGATCAGGGACTATAATTCACCCCTCCACTTT	CSASGLIRDYNSPLHF
.	TRBJ2-3	TRBV6-4	TRBD1	TGTGCCAGCAGACGACAGGGAGCTAGCACAGATACGCAGTATTTT	CASRRQGASTDTQYF